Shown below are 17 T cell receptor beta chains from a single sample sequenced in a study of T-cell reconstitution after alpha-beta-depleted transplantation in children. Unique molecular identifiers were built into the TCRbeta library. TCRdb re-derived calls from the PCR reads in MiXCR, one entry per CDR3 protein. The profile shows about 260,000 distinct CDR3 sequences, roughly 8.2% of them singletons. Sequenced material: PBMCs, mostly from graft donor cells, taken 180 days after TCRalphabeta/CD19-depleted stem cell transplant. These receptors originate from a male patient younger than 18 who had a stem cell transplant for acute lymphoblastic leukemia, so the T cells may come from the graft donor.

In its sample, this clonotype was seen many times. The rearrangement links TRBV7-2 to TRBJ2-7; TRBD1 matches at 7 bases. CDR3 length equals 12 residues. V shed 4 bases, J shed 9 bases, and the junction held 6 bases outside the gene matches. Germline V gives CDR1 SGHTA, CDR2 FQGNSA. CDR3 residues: CASSSTRQGQYF. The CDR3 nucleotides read TGTGCCAGCAGCTCAACCAGACAGGGGCAGTACTTC.

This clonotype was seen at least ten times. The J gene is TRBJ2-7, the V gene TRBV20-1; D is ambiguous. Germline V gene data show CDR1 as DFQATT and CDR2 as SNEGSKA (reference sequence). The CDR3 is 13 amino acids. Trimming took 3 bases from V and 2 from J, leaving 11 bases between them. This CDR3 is CSAREAGAYEQYF. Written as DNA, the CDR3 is TGCAGTGCTAGGGAAGCAGGAGCCTACGAGCAGTACTTC.

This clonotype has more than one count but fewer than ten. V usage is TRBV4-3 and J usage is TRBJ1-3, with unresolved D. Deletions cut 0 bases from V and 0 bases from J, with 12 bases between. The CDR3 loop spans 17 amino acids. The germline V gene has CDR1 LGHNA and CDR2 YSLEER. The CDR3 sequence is CASSQDLRPLSGNTIYF. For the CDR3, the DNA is TGCGCCAGCAGCCAAGATCTTCGCCCACTCTCTGGAAACACCATATATTTT.

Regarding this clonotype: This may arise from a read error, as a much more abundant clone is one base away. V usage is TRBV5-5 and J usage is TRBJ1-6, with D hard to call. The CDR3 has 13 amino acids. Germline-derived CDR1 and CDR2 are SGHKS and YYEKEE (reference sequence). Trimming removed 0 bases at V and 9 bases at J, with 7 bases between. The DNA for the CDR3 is TGTGCCAGCAGCTTGGACACCCCTTCACCCCTCCACTTT. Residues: CASSLDTPSPLHF.

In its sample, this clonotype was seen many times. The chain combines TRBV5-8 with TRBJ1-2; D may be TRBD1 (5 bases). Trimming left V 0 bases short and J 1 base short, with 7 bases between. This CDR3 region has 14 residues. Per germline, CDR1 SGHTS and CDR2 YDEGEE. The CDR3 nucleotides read TGTGCCAGCAGCTTGGGCAGGGTTAACTATGGCTACACCTTC. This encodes CASSLGRVNYGYTF.

CDR3 protein: CSANRYGGNQPQHF. The CDR3 region has the DNA TGCAGTGCTAATCGATACGGGGGCAATCAGCCCCAGCATTTT. The rearrangement links TRBV20-1 to TRBJ1-5; D unclear. The V end lost 4 bases, the J end lost 2 bases, and 12 bases lay between the germline ends. Germline V gene data show CDR1 as DFQATT and CDR2 as SNEGSKA (reference sequence). The length of the CDR3 is 14 residues.

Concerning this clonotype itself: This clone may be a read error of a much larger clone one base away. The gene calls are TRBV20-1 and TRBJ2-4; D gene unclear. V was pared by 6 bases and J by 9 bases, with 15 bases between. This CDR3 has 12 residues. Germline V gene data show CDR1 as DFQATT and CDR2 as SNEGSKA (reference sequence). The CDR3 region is CSAEYGESIQYF. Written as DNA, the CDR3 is TGCAGTGCGGAGTATGGGGAAAGCATTCAGTACTTC.

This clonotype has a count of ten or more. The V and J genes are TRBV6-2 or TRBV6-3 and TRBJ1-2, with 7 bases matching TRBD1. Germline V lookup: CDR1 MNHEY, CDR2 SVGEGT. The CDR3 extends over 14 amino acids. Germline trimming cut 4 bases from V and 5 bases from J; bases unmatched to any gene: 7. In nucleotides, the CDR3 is TGTGCCAGCAGTTTCCCAGGGGGATTATATGGCTACACCTTC. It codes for CASSFPGGLYGYTF.

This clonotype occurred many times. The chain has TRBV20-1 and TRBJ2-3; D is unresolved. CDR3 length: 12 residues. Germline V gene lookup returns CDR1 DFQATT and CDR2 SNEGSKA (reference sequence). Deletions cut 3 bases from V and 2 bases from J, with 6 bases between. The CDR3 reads CSARPTTDTQYF. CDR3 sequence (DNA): TGCAGTGCTAGGCCCACCACAGATACGCAGTATTTT.

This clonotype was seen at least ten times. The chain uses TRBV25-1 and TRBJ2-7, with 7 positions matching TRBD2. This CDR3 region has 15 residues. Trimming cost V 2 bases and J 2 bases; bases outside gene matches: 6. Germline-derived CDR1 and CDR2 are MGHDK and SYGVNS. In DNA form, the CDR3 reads TGTGCCAGCAGTGAAACGGGGGGAGCGGCCTACGAGCAGTACTTC. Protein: CASSETGGAAYEQYF.

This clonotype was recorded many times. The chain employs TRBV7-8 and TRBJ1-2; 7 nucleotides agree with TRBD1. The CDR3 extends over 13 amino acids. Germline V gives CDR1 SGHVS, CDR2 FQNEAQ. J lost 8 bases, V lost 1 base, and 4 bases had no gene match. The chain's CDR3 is CASSLEAGGGYTF. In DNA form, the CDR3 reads TGTGCCAGCAGCTTAGAAGCAGGGGGAGGCTACACCTTC.

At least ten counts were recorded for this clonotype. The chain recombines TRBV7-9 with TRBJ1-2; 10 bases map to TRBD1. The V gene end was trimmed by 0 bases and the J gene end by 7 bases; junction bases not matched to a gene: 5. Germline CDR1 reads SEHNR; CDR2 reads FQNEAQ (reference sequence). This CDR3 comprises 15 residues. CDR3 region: CASSLAPTGGSGYTF. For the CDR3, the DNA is TGTGCCAGCAGCTTAGCTCCGACAGGGGGCAGTGGCTACACCTTC.

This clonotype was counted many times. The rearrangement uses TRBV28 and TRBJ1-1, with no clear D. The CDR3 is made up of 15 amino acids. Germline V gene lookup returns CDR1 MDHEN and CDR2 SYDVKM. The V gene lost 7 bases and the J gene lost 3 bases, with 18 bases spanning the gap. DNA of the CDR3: TGTGCCAGCACTCCCCCGAGGCCGCTCGACACTGAAGCTTTCTTT. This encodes CASTPPRPLDTEAFF.

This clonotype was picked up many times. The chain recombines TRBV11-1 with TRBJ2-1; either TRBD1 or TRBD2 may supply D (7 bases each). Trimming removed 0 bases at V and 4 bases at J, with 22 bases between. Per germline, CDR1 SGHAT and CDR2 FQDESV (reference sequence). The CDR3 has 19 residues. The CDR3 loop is CASSLAAGGGNTHYNEQFF. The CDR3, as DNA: TGTGCCAGCAGCTTAGCCGCAGGGGGGGGCAATACCCATTACAATGAGCAGTTCTTC. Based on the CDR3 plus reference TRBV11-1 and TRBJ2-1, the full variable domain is EAEVAQSPRYKITEKSQAVAFWCDPISGHATLYWYRQILGQGPELLVQFQDESVVDDSQLPKDRFSAERLKGVDSTLKIQPAELGDSAMYLCASSLAAGGGNTHYNEQFFGPGTRLTVL.

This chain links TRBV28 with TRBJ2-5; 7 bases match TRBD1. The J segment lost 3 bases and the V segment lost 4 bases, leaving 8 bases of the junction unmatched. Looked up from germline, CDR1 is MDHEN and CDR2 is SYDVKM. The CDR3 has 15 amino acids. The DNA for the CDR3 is TGTGCCAGCAGTTCCACAGACAGGGCGAAAGAGACCCAGTACTTC. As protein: CASSSTDRAKETQYF. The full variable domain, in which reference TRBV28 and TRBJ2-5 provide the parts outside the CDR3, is DVKVTQSSRYLVKRTGEKVFLECVQDMDHENMFWYRQDPGLGLRLIYFSYDVKMKEKGDIPEGYSVSREKKERFSLILESASTNQTSMYLCASSSTDRAKETQYFGPGTRLLVL.

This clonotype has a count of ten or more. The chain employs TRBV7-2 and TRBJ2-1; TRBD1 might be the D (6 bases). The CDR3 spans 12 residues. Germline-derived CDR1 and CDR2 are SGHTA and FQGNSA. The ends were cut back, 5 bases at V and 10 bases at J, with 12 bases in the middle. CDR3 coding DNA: TGTGCCAGCAGCGAACAGGGAAGGGAGCAGTTCTTC. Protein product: CASSEQGREQFF.

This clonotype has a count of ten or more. The CDR3 reads CASSLQESANTGELFF. As DNA, the CDR3 is TGTGCCAGCTCATTACAGGAATCCGCGAACACCGGGGAGCTGTTTTTT. The chain joins TRBV18 to TRBJ2-2, with D possibly TRBD1 on 5 matching bases. This CDR3 has 16 residues. V was shortened by 5 bases and J by 0 bases, with 13 bases between the two germline ends. Per germline, CDR1 KGHSH and CDR2 LQKENI.